There are a few counts of the clone carrying this TCR beta chain. Its antigen remains unknown. This record belongs to a study of OX40 agonist ivuxolimab in advanced cancers. Profiled with immunoSEQ multiplex PCR; TCRdb holds only in-frame clones, not every one. The data hold about 83,000 clones, with 80% to 95% observed a single time. Germline CDR1 MNHEY, CDR2 SMNVEV (reference sequence). Trimming removed 3 bases from V and 6 bases from J, with 6 bases in between. CDR3 length: 12 amino acids. Study conclusions and caveats: CD8+ T cells averaged more expanded clones than CD4+.

The sample consisted of CD4+ or CD8+ T cells sorted from blood, taken in a trial of the OX40 agonist ivuxolimab. This clonotype was sampled from an adult with an advanced solid tumor such as melanoma, head and neck, liver or kidney cancer. The chain couples TRBV27 to TRBJ1-5; D unresolved. The CDR3, as DNA: TGTGCCAGCAGTTTGGTGGGTCAGCCCCAGCATTTT. It specifies CASSLVGQPQHF.